The 14 T cell receptor beta chains below all came from one sample that was sequenced in a study of T cell repertoires in cytomegalovirus infection. These receptors' antigens are unknown. TCRdb re-called the reads through MiXCR, storing one row per CDR3 protein. In the table there are about 55,000 distinct CDR3 sequences, 20% to 25% of which are singletons. The sample here was CD8+ T cells from cultured PBMCs, taken from culture after CMV antigen stimulation. These receptors were taken from a human donor in good health (CMV status not recorded). Some clones in this sample may be carry-over from other donors' samples.

This clonotype was counted only a few times. The CDR3 DNA reads TGTGCCAGCAGCCCCGGGACCCCCTCCCCAGGCGCCTCTGACAATGAGCAGTTCTTC. As protein: CASSPGTPSPGASDNEQFF. This chain uses TRBV28 with TRBJ2-1; TRBD1 or TRBD2 may be the D gene (5 bases each). Trimming pared 6 bases from V and 5 bases from J, leaving 29 bases between. The germline CDR1 and CDR2 sequences are MDHEN and SYDVKM. The CDR3 spans 19 residues.

In this sample, this clonotype turned up many times. The J gene is TRBJ1-5, the V gene TRBV6-2 or TRBV6-3, with 10 bases fitting TRBD1. Germline values: CDR1 MNHEY, CDR2 SVGEGT. The CDR3 spans 19 residues. Trimming at V came to 2 bases and at J to 5 bases, leaving 15 bases not matched to a gene. CDR3 in amino acids: CASSYELDRGARGDQPQHF. The CDR3 coding sequence is TGTGCCAGCAGTTACGAGTTGGACAGGGGGGCAAGGGGTGATCAGCCCCAGCATTTT.

The J gene is TRBJ2-1, the V gene TRBV27; D uncertain. This CDR3 spans 15 amino acids. The V gene's germline CDR1 is MNHEY and CDR2 SMNVEV (reference sequence). V lost 3 bases to trimming and J lost 1 base, with 10 bases between them. The chain's CDR3 is CASSLLPSSYNEQFF. Here the CDR3 DNA reads TGTGCCAGCAGTTTGCTCCCGTCTTCCTACAATGAGCAGTTCTTC.

This clonotype was detected a few times. V usage is TRBV20-1 and J usage is TRBJ2-1; D is possibly TRBD2 (7 bases). Per the germline V gene, CDR1 is DFQATT and CDR2 is SNEGSKA (reference sequence). Trimming cost V 7 bases and J 3 bases, with 16 bases left between them. The CDR3 runs to 14 residues. CDR3: CSGMGGARYNEQFF. Written as DNA, the CDR3 is TGCAGTGGAATGGGGGGGGCCCGCTACAATGAGCAGTTCTTC.

The gene calls are TRBV7-2 and TRBJ1-1, with TRBD1 matching over 10 bases. The CDR3 is 18 amino acids. J gave up 0 bases and V 7 bases, and 14 bases lay outside the gene matches. Germline V gene lookup returns CDR1 SGHTA and CDR2 FQGNSA. CDR3 sequence reads: CASTHPRQGATMNTEAFF. CDR3 DNA sequence: TGTGCCAGCACCCACCCCCGACAGGGGGCCACCATGAACACTGAAGCTTTCTTT.

This clonotype has only a few counts. The chain uses TRBV11-2 and TRBJ2-5, with D perhaps matching TRBD2 (5 bases). Germline V gene data show CDR1 as SGHAT and CDR2 as FQNNGV. The CDR3 consists of 15 residues. V lost 0 bases and J lost 4, with 12 bases in between. The CDR3 sequence: CASSLEVWELETQYF. Written as DNA, the CDR3 is TGTGCCAGCAGCTTAGAAGTTTGGGAGTTAGAGACCCAGTACTTC.

The chain employs TRBV5-5 and TRBJ2-7; D may be TRBD1 (6 bases). The germline V gene encodes CDR1 SGHKS and CDR2 YYEKEE (reference sequence). The CDR3 spans 14 residues. The germline V and J ends were trimmed by 6 bases and 2 bases, with 15 bases remaining between them. CDR3 sequence: CASTRRDNPYEQYF. In DNA, the CDR3 is TGTGCCAGCACTCGACGGGACAACCCCTACGAGCAGTACTTC.

The V gene is TRBV7-9, the J gene TRBJ1-2; the D gene is possibly TRBD1 (5 bases). The CDR3 consists of 16 residues. Trimming took 3 bases from V and 4 from J, leaving 18 bases between them. Germline V gives CDR1 SEHNR, CDR2 FQNEAQ (reference sequence). CDR3 nucleotides: TGTGCCAGCAGCTTCCGACGACAGCCGACCAGCTATGGCTACACCTTC. This translates into CASSFRRQPTSYGYTF.

This chain connects TRBV12-3 or TRBV12-4 to TRBJ1-4, with 7 bases lining up with TRBD1. Trimming removed 8 bases from V and 4 bases from J; junction bases left unmatched: 7. The CDR3 runs 14 residues. The CDR3 protein is CASSDRVDNEKLFF. In DNA form, the CDR3 reads TGTGCCAGCTCTGACAGGGTGGATAATGAAAAACTGTTTTTT.

This clonotype showed up just a few times. The V call is TRBV27, the J call TRBJ2-1; D is unresolved. V lost 10 bases and J 4 bases, leaving 11 bases between the germline ends. Germline assignment: CDR1 MNHEY and CDR2 SMNVEV (reference sequence). CDR3 length equals 12 residues. CDR3 loop: CATSTLYNEQFF. Written as DNA, the CDR3 is TGTGCCACCTCAACTCTATACAATGAGCAGTTCTTC.

This clonotype has a count of ten or more. The V and J genes are TRBV7-6 and TRBJ1-1; D is unresolved. Germline V gene data show CDR1 as SGHVS and CDR2 as FNYEAQ. The CDR3 loop spans 14 amino acids. V gave up 2 bases and J gave up 1 base, with 8 bases separating them. CDR3 sequence: CASSLTSKNTEAFF. The DNA of the CDR3 is TGTGCCAGCAGCTTAACATCCAAGAACACTGAAGCTTTCTTT.

This chain joins TRBV6-2 or TRBV6-3 and TRBJ2-1; 7 nucleotides line up with TRBD2. The length of the CDR3 is 14 residues. Germline values: CDR1 MNHEY, CDR2 SVGEGT. The V segment lost 1 base and the J segment 10 bases; nucleotides outside the gene matches: 7. In DNA form, the CDR3 reads TGTGCCAGCAGTTACTGGCGGGAGTCCCGGGAGCAGTTCTTC. Translation gives CASSYWRESREQFF.

In this sample, this clonotype turned up a few times. The chain recombines TRBV6-8 with TRBJ1-5; D remains unclear. V was clipped by 2 bases and J by 1 base, with 6 bases between them. The CDR3 extends over 14 amino acids. Germline assignment: CDR1 MNHGY and CDR2 SAAAGT. DNA for the CDR3: TGTGCCAGCAGTTACACAGTGAGCAATCAGCCCCAGCATTTT. This encodes CASSYTVSNQPQHF.

This sequence joins TRBV7-8 and TRBJ2-7; TRBD1 matches 9 bases. Germline values: CDR1 SGHVS, CDR2 FQNEAQ. Unmatched junction bases numbered 6, after V lost 4 bases and J lost 2 bases. This CDR3 is built from 15 residues. The CDR3, as DNA: TGTGCCAGCAGCTCTGGGACAGGGAAAACCTACGAGCAGTACTTC. It codes for CASSSGTGKTYEQYF.